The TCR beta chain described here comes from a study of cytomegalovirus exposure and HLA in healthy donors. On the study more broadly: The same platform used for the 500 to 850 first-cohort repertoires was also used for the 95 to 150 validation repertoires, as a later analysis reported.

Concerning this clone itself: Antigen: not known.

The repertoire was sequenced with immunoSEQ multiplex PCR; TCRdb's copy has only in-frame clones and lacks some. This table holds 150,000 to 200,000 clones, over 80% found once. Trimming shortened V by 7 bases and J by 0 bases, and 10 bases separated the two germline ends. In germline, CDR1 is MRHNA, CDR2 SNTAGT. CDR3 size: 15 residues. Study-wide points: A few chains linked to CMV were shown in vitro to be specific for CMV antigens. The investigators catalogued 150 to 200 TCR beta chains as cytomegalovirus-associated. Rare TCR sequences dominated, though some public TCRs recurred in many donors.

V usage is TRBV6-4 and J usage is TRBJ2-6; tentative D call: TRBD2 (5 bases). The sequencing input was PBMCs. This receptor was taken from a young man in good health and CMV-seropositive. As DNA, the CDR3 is TGTGCCAGCAAGGCGGGCCCCTCTGGGGCCAACGTCCTGACTTTC. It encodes CASKAGPSGANVLTF.